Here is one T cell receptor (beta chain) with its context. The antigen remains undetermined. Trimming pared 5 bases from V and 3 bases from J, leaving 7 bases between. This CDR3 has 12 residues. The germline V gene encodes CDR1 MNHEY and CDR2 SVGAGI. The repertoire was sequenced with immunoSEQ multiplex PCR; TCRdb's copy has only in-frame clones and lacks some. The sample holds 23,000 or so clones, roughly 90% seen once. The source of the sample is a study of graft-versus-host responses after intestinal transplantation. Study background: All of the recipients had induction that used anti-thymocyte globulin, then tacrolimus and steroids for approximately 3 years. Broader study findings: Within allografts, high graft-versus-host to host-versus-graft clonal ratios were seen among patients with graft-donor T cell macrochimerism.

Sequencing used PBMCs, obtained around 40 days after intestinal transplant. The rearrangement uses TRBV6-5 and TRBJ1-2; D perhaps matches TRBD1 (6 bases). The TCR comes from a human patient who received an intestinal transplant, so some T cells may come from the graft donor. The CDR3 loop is CASSRTDYGYTF. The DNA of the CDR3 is TGTGCCAGCAGTAGGACAGACTATGGCTACACCTTC.